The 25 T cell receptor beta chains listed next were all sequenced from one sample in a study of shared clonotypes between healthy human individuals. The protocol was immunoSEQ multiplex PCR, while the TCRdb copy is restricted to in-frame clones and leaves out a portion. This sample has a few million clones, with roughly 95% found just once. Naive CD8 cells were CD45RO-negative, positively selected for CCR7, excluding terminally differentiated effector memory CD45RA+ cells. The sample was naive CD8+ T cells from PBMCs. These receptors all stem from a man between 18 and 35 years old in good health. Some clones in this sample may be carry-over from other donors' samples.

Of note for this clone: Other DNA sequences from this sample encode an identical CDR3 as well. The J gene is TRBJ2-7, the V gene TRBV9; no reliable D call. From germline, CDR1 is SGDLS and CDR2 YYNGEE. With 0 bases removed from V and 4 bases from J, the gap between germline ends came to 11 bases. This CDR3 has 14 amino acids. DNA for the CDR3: TGTGCCAGCAGCGTAGATGGAGTTTCTTACGAGCAGTACTTC. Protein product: CASSVDGVSYEQYF.

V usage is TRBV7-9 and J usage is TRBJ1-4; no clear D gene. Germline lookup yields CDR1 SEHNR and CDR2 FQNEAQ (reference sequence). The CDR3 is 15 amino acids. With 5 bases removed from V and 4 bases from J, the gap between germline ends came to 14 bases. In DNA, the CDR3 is TGTGCCAGCAGCCCCCTACAAGTCAGTAATGAAAAACTGTTTTTT. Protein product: CASSPLQVSNEKLFF.

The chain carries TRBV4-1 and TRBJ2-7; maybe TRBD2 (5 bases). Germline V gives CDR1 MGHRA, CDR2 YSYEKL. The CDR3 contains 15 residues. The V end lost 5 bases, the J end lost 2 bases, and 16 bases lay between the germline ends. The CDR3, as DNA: TGCGCCAGCAGCTCGGGAAGGGATTACACCTACGAGCAGTACTTC. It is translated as CASSSGRDYTYEQYF.

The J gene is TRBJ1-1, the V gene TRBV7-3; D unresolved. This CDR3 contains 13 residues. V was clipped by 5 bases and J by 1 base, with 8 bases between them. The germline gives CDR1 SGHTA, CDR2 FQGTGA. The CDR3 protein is CASSPTKNTEAFF. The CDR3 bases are TGTGCCAGCAGCCCGACCAAGAACACTGAAGCTTTCTTT.

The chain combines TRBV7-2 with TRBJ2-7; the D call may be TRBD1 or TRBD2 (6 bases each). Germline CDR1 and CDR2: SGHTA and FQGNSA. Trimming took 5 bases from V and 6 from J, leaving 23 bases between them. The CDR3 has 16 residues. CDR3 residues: CASSPHRYGGQVEQYF. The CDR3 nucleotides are TGTGCCAGCAGCCCCCATCGGTATGGGGGGCAGGTCGAGCAGTACTTC.

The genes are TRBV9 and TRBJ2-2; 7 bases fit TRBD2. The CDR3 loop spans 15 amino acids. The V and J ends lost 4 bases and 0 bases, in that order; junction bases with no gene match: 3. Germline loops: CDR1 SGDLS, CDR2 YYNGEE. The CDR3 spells CASSSREANTGELFF. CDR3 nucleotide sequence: TGTGCCAGCAGCTCCCGGGAGGCGAACACCGGGGAGCTGTTTTTT.

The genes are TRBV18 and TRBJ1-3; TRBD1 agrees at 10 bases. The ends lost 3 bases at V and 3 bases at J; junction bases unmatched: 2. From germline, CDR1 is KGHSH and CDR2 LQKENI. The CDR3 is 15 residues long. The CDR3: CASSPDRGLGNTIYF. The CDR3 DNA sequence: TGTGCCAGCTCACCCGACAGGGGGCTTGGAAACACCATATATTTT.

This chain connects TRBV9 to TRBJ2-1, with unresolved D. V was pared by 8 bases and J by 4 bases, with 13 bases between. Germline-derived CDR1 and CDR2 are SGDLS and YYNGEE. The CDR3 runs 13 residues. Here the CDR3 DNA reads TGTGCCAGTGGTAGCCCGGGTTACAATGAGCAGTTCTTC. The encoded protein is CASGSPGYNEQFF. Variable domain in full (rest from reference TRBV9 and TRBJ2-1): DSGVTQTPKHLITATGQRVTLRCSPRSGDLSVYWYQQSLDQGLQFLIQYYNGEERAKGNILERFSAQQFPDLHSELNLSSLELGDSALYFCASGSPGYNEQFFGPGTRLTVL.

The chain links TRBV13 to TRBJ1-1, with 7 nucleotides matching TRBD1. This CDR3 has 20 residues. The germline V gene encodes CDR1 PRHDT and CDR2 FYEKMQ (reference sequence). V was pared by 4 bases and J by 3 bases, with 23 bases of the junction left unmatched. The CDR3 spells CASSSPDRDRRTREDTEAFF. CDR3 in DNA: TGTGCCAGCAGCTCGCCAGACCGGGACAGACGCACCCGCGAGGACACTGAAGCTTTCTTT.

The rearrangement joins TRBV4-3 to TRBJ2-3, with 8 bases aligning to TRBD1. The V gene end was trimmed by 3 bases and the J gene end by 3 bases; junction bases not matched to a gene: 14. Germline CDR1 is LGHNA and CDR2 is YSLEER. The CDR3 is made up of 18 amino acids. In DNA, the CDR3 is TGCGCCAGCAGCCAGCTCTTGCCGGGACAGGAGGGGACAGATACGCAGTATTTT. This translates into CASSQLLPGQEGTDTQYF.

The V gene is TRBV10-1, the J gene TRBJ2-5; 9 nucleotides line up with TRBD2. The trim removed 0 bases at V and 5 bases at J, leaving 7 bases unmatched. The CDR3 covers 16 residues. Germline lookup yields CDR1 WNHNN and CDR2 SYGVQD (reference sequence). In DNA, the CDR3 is TGCGCCAGCAGTGAGTCGCTAGCGGGGATTTTGGAGACCCAGTACTTC. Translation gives CASSESLAGILETQYF.

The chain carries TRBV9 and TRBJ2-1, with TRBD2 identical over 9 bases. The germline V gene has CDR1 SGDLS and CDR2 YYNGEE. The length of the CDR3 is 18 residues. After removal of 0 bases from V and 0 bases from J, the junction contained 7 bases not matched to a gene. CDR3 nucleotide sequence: TGTGCCAGCAGCGTAGAGTCGGCGGGAGGGCCCTCCTACAATGAGCAGTTCTTC. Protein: CASSVESAGGPSYNEQFF. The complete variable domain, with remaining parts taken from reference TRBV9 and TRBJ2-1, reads DSGVTQTPKHLITATGQRVTLRCSPRSGDLSVYWYQQSLDQGLQFLIQYYNGEERAKGNILERFSAQQFPDLHSELNLSSLELGDSALYFCASSVESAGGPSYNEQFFGPGTRLTVL.

CDR3 sequence: CASSFRRDTEAFF. The CDR3 DNA sequence: TGTGCCAGCAGTTTCCGGCGGGACACTGAAGCTTTCTTT. The chain carries TRBV28 and TRBJ1-1; no clear D. V lost 3 bases and J lost 3, with 8 bases in between. The CDR3 contains 13 residues. Germline values: CDR1 MDHEN, CDR2 SYDVKM.

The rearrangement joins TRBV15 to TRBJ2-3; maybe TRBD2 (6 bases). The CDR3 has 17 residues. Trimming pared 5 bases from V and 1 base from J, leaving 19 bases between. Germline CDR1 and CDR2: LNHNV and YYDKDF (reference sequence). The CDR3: CATSDPRRETGTDTQYF. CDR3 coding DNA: TGTGCCACCAGCGACCCACGACGGGAGACTGGCACAGATACGCAGTATTTT. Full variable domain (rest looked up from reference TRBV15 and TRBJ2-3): DAMVIQNPRYQVTQFGKPVTLSCSQTLNHNVMYWYQQKSSQAPKLLFHYYDKDFNNEADTPDNFQSRRPNTSFCFLDIRSPGLGDTAMYLCATSDPRRETGTDTQYFGPGTRLTVL.

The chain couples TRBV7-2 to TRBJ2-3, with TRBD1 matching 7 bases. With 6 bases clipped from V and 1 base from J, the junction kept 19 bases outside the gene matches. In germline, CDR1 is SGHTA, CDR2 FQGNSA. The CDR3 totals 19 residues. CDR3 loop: CASRLTGDRLDTGTDTQYF. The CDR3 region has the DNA TGTGCCAGCAGACTAACAGGGGATAGGCTGGATACGGGCACAGATACGCAGTATTTT.

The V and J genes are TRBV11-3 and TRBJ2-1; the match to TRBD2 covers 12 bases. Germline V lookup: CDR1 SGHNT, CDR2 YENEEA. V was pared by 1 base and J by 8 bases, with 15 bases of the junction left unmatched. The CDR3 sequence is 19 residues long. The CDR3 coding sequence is TGTGCCAGCAGCTTAGGGCAGACTAGCGGGAGTCCACCAGGAGATGAGCAGTTCTTC. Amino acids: CASSLGQTSGSPPGDEQFF.

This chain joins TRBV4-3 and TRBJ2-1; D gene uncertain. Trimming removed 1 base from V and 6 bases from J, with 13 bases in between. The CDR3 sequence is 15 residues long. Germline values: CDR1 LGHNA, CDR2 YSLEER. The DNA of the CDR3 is TGCGCCAGCAGCCAAGCCCGACCTATTACCAATGAGCAGTTCTTC. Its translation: CASSQARPITNEQFF.

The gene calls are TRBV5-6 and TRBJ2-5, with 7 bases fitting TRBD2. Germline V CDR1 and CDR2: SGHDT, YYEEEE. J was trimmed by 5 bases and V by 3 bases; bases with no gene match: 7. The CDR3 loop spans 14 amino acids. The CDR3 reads CASSSRGAGETQYF. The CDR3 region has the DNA TGTGCCAGCAGCTCCCGAGGAGCGGGGGAGACCCAGTACTTC. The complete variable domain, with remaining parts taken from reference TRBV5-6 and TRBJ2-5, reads DAGVTQSPTHLIKTRGQQVTLRCSPKSGHDTVSWYQQALGQGPQFIFQYYEEEERQRGNFPDRFSGHQFPNYSSELNVNALLLGDSALYLCASSSRGAGETQYFGPGTRLLVL.

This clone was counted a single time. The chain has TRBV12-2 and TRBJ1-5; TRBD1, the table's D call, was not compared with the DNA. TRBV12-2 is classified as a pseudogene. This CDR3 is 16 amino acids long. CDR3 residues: CASRSEGQVNNQPQHF. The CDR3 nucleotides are TGTGCAAGTCGCTCCGAAGGACAGGTAAACAATCAGCCCCAGCATTTT.

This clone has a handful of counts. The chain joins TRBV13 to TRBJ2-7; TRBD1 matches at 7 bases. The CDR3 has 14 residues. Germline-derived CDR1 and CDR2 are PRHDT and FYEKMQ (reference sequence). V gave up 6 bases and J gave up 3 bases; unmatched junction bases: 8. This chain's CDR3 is CASSPDRAFYEQYF. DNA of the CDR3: TGTGCCAGCAGTCCCGACAGGGCCTTCTACGAGCAGTACTTC.

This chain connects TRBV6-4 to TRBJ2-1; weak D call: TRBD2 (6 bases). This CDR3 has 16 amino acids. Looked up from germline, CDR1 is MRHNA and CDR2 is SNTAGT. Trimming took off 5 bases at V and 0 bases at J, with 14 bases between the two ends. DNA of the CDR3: TGTGCCAGCAGTTCTTTGGGGGGAAGCTCCTACAATGAGCAGTTCTTC. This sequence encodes CASSSLGGSSYNEQFF.

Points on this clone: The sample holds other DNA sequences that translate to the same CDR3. The CDR3 sequence is CASSQGLAVTYEQYF. In nucleotides, the CDR3 is TGCGCCAGCAGCCAAGGTCTAGCGGTGACCTACGAGCAGTACTTC. This chain joins TRBV4-3 and TRBJ2-7; the match to TRBD2 covers 7 bases. With V trimmed by 1 base and J by 2 bases, 5 bases remained unmatched. The germline V gene encodes CDR1 LGHNA and CDR2 YSLEER. The CDR3 is 15 amino acids.

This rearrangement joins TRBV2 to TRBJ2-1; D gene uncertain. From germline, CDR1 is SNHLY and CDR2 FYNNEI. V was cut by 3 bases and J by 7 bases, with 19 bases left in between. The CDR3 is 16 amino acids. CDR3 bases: TGTGCCAGCAGTGAGGTGGTGACGCTACCTGGGAATGAGCAGTTCTTC. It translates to CASSEVVTLPGNEQFF.

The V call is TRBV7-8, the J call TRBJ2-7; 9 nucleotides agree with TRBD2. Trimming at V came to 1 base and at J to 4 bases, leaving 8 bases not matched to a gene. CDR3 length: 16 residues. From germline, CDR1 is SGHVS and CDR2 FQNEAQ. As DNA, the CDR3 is TGTGCCAGCAGCTTAGATGATCTAGCGGGACGATACGAGCAGTACTTC. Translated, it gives CASSLDDLAGRYEQYF. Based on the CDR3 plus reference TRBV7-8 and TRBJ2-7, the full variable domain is GAGVSQSPRYKVAKRGQDVALRCDPISGHVSLFWYQQALGQGPEFLTYFQNEAQLDKSGLPSDRFFAERPEGSVSTLKIQRTQQEDSAVYLCASSLDDLAGRYEQYFGPGTRLTVT.

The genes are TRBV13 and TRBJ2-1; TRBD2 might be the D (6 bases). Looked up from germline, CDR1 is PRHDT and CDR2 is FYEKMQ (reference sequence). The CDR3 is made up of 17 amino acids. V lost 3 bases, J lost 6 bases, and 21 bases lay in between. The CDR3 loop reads CASSFRGSGVFRNEQFF. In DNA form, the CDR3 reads TGTGCCAGCAGCTTCCGGGGGTCGGGAGTTTTCCGCAATGAGCAGTTCTTC.